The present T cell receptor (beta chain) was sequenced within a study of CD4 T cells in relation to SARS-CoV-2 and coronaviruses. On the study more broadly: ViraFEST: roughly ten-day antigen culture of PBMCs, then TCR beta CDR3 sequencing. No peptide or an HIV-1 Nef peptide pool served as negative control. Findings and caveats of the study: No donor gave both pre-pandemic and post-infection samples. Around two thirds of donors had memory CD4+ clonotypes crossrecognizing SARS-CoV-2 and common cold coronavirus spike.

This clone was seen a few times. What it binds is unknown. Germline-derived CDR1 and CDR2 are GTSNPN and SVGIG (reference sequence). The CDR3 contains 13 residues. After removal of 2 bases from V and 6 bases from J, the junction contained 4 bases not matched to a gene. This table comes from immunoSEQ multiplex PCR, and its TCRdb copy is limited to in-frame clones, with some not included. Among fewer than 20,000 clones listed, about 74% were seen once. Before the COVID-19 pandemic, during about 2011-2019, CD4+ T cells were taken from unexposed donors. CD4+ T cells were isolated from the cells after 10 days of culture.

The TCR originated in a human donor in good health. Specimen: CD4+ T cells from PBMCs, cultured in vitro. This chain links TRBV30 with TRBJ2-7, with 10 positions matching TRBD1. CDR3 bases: TGTGCCTGGAGTAAGGGACAGGGGACCGAGCAGTACTTC. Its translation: CAWSKGQGTEQYF.